Given below is one T cell receptor (beta chain) in context. No antigen is known for it. These data are taken from a study of T cells in narcolepsy. Study-wide background: Enrolled donors included narcolepsy type 1 or type 2 patients and healthy controls. Study results and limitations: Autoreactive clonotypes reportedly recurred in blood of same and different patients, not controls. HCRT-specific and TRIB2-specific autoreactive clonotypes appeared among same-patient CSF and blood CD4+ clonotypes.

The data were produced by immunoSEQ multiplex PCR, yet TCRdb's version contains in-frame clones alone and is incomplete. The sample has around 18,000 clones; over 75% are singletons. Trimming stripped 4 bases from V and 3 bases from J, with 7 bases between. The CDR3 runs to 13 residues. Germline V lookup: CDR1 SGDLS, CDR2 YYNGEE. Sequencing was done on a sample of memory (CD45RA-) CD4+ T cells from blood. This chain joins TRBV9 and TRBJ2-2; D is perhaps TRBD2 (6 bases). The TCR sequence derives from a human donor in good health. The CDR3 DNA follows: TGTGCCAGCAGCCCGGGAGACACCGGGGAGCTGTTTTTT. Translated: CASSPGDTGELFF.